This T cell receptor beta chain was captured in a study of blood T cell repertoires in COVID-19. Turning to the study itself: From the United States, Italy and Spain came samples of acute and convalescent COVID-19.

The CDR3 is made up of 16 amino acids. From germline, CDR1 is LNHDA and CDR2 SQIVND (reference sequence). V was shortened by 6 bases and J by 0 bases, with 16 bases between the two germline ends. In the original analysis: Reference gene primer amplification yielded estimated nucleated cell counts. Assay: immunoSEQ multiplex PCR; the TCRdb copy retains only in-frame clones and omits some. The V and J calls and the clone size are those of that table, but D and trimming were determined from the DNA. The data contain 210,000 or so clones, about nine tenths of them singletons. The sequencing sample was made of peripheral blood. This TCR was sampled from a man aged 35-49 years with acute or convalescent COVID-19. The chain links TRBV19 to TRBJ2-3, with D possibly matching TRBD2 (6 bases). CDR3 protein: CASSQGLKRSTDTQYF. CDR3 in DNA: TGTGCCAGTAGCCAGGGACTGAAGCGTAGCACAGATACGCAGTATTTT.